This passage covers 28 T cell receptor beta chains from one sample sequenced in a study of cytotoxic CD8 clonotypes in ibrutinib-treated CLL (dated by TCRdb to the early 2020s). The library was built by means of the immunoSEQ multiplex PCR assay. The table was pulled from immuneACCESS by TCRdb, which kept in-frame rearrangements only. Such tables lose some clones; where checked, under half of the loss comes from unresolved V genes, and the rest has no known cause. This sample holds more than 75,000 clones; 77% were observed only once. The ten biggest clones cover under 30% of the sample. The time point label for this specimen denotes: around 25 months on ibrutinib. The sequences come from PBMCs, collected after 24 months of ibrutinib treatment. These receptors came from a human donor with chronic lymphocytic leukemia.

V usage is TRBV9 and J usage is TRBJ1-1; D is undetermined. This CDR3 spans 14 amino acids. CDR1 and CDR2 (germline): SGDLS, YYNGEE. Trimming shortened V by 0 bases and J by 2 bases, and 8 bases separated the two germline ends. The CDR3 here is CASSVGTGNTEAFF. The DNA of the CDR3 is TGTGCCAGCAGCGTAGGTACGGGAAACACTGAAGCTTTCTTT.

The chain carries TRBV7-9 and TRBJ2-3, with TRBD2 matching over 10 bases. This CDR3 comprises 16 residues. Unmatched junction bases numbered 5, after V lost 1 base and J lost 4 bases. CDR1 and CDR2 from the germline V gene are SEHNR and FQNEAQ (reference sequence). CDR3 nucleotide sequence: TGTGCCAGCAGCTTAGGCCCTAGCGGGAGTTCAGATACGCAGTATTTT. It is translated as CASSLGPSGSSDTQYF.

The gene calls are TRBV4-1 and TRBJ1-3; D is uncertain. The CDR3 loop spans 16 amino acids. The germline gives CDR1 MGHRA, CDR2 YSYEKL. V shed 0 bases and J shed 0 bases, with 9 bases lying between them. The CDR3 sequence: CASSQDPGPSGNTIYF. Here the CDR3 DNA reads TGCGCCAGCAGCCAAGATCCAGGACCCTCTGGAAACACCATATATTTT.

This chain uses TRBV5-1 with TRBJ1-5; no firm D call. V lost 4 bases, J lost 7 bases, and 12 bases lay in between. Germline V gene lookup returns CDR1 SGHRS and CDR2 YFSETQ. The CDR3 has 13 residues. CDR3 nucleotide sequence: TGCGCCAGCAGCGCGGAGGTCGGCCAGCCCCAGCATTTT. It yields the protein CASSAEVGQPQHF.

The V call is TRBV5-1, the J call TRBJ1-1, with TRBD1 matching 8 bases. CDR1 and CDR2 (germline): SGHRS, YFSETQ. The CDR3 totals 14 residues. With V trimmed by 4 bases and J by 0 bases, 2 bases remained unmatched. The CDR3 spells CASSATGVNTEAFF. Here the CDR3 DNA reads TGCGCCAGCAGCGCGACAGGGGTGAACACTGAAGCTTTCTTT. The entire variable domain, with the rest obtained from reference TRBV5-1 and TRBJ1-1, is as follows: KAGVTQTPRYLIKTRGQQVTLSCSPISGHRSVSWYQQTPGQGLQFLFEYFSETQRNKGNFPGRFSGRQFSNSRSEMNVSTLELGDSALYLCASSATGVNTEAFFGQGTRLTVV.

This sequence joins TRBV27 and TRBJ1-4; the D gene is possibly TRBD1 (6 bases). V was trimmed by 3 bases and J by 3 bases, leaving 14 bases between them. Germline-derived CDR1 and CDR2 are MNHEY and SMNVEV (reference sequence). The CDR3 runs 16 residues. CDR3 nucleotides: TGTGCCAGCAGTTTTACAGGGAGAATTGCTAATGAAAAACTGTTTTTT. It codes for CASSFTGRIANEKLFF.

This chain uses TRBV5-1 with TRBJ2-7; 12 bases line up with TRBD1. The CDR3 loop spans 14 amino acids. CDR1 is SGHRS, CDR2 YFSETQ, per germline. Trimming at V came to 5 bases and at J to 6 bases, leaving 6 bases not matched to a gene. The CDR3, as DNA: TGCGCCAGCAGGGAGGGGACAGGGGGCTCCGAGCAGTACTTC. Translating gives CASREGTGGSEQYF.

The J gene is TRBJ2-7, the V gene TRBV28; 14 positions agree with TRBD2. The length of the CDR3 is 17 residues. The J segment lost 4 bases and the V segment lost 5 bases, leaving 10 bases of the junction unmatched. The V gene's germline CDR1 is MDHEN and CDR2 SYDVKM. The CDR3 DNA sequence: TGTGCCAGCAGTGCCCCGGGACTAGCGGGAGCGTCGTACGAGCAGTACTTC. Its translation: CASSAPGLAGASYEQYF.

This chain connects TRBV7-3 to TRBJ1-5; no definite D call. From germline, CDR1 is SGHTA and CDR2 FQGTGA. The germline V and J ends were trimmed by 5 bases and 4 bases, with 9 bases remaining between them. The CDR3 runs 13 residues. The CDR3 region has the DNA TGTGCCAGCAGCGCCGGGCCGAATCAGCCCCAGCATTTT. Translated, it gives CASSAGPNQPQHF.

This chain links TRBV4-1 with TRBJ1-2; 7 nucleotides agree with TRBD1. Germline values: CDR1 MGHRA, CDR2 YSYEKL. This CDR3 region has 17 residues. V shed 1 base, J shed 8 bases, and the junction held 16 bases outside the gene matches. The CDR3 here is CASSQGGLEGAKGGYTF. The CDR3 coding sequence is TGCGCCAGCAGCCAAGGGGGTTTGGAGGGGGCCAAGGGCGGCTACACCTTC.

V is TRBV6-5 and J is TRBJ2-7; 9 bases match TRBD1. This CDR3 region has 16 residues. V shed 4 bases and J 3 bases; nucleotides not matched to a gene: 10. CDR1 is MNHEY and CDR2 is SVGAGI in the germline V gene. CDR3 loop: CASSLYLTGGGYEQYF. The DNA of the CDR3 is TGTGCCAGCAGTTTATACTTGACAGGGGGGGGCTACGAGCAGTACTTC.

This chain links TRBV29-1 with TRBJ2-7; 11 bases agree with TRBD2. V shed 3 bases and J 4 bases; nucleotides not matched to a gene: 2. Germline CDR1 reads SQVTM; CDR2 reads ANQGSEA. The CDR3 runs 13 residues. In DNA form, the CDR3 reads TGCAGCGTTGATCCTAGCGGGAGGTACGAGCAGTACTTC. Its translation: CSVDPSGRYEQYF.

This chain links TRBV6-1 with TRBJ2-2, with D uncertain. V was trimmed by 4 bases and J by 1 base, leaving 4 bases between them. The CDR3 runs to 13 residues. The germline V gene encodes CDR1 MNHNS and CDR2 SASEGT. The CDR3 spells CASSGLNTGELFF. The CDR3 coding sequence is TGTGCCAGCAGTGGTTTGAACACCGGGGAGCTGTTTTTT.

CDR3 sequence reads: CASSLRLDTQYF. DNA for the CDR3: TGTGCCAGCAGTTTAAGACTGGATACGCAGTATTTT. The chain combines TRBV28 with TRBJ2-3; D remains unclear. The CDR3 runs to 12 residues. Trimming took 2 bases from V and 6 from J, leaving 6 bases between them. Germline-derived CDR1 and CDR2 are MDHEN and SYDVKM.

The chain has TRBV11-3 and TRBJ2-5; 7 bases agree with TRBD1. The V gene's germline CDR1 is SGHNT and CDR2 YENEEA. V dropped 8 bases and J dropped 2; count of bases not matched to a gene: 5. The CDR3 runs to 13 residues. In DNA form, the CDR3 reads TGTGCCAGCGGTCCAGGGGGACAAGAGACCCAGTACTTC. This sequence encodes CASGPGGQETQYF.

The chain employs TRBV6-5 and TRBJ2-5; 8 positions agree with TRBD1. V trimming: 6 bases; J trimming: 5 bases; junction bases outside the gene matches: 8. Germline V gene sequence: CDR1 MNHEY, CDR2 SVGAGI. This CDR3 spans 14 amino acids. This CDR3 reads CASSGTGLGETQYF. Written as DNA, the CDR3 is TGTGCCAGCAGCGGGACAGGTCTGGGGGAGACCCAGTACTTC.

The gene calls are TRBV6-1 and TRBJ2-7, with a tentative D call TRBD2 (5 bases). This CDR3 is 14 amino acids long. V was shortened by 7 bases and J by 4 bases, with 17 bases between the two germline ends. Per the germline V gene, CDR1 is MNHNS and CDR2 is SASEGT. CDR3 nucleotides: TGTGCCAGCAAAGTAACACTAGTCGTTTACGAGCAGTACTTC. This codes for CASKVTLVVYEQYF.

J is TRBJ1-6 and V is TRBV5-6, with TRBD1 matching 7 bases. V was pared by 0 bases and J by 0 bases, with 0 bases of the junction left unmatched. The CDR3 contains 16 residues. The germline gives CDR1 SGHDT, CDR2 YYEEEE. CDR3 coding DNA: TGTGCCAGCAGCTTGGACAGGGGCTCCTATAATTCACCCCTCCACTTT. This translates into CASSLDRGSYNSPLHF.

The chain is built from TRBV10-3 and TRBJ2-7, with 11 bases matching TRBD2. The ends lost 4 bases at V and 5 bases at J; junction bases unmatched: 4. The CDR3 consists of 14 residues. Germline CDR1 and CDR2: ENHRY and SYGVKD. The CDR3 loop reads CAISGSGRADEQYF. The CDR3 coding sequence is TGTGCCATCAGTGGTAGCGGGAGGGCCGACGAGCAGTACTTC.

This clone was seen only a few times. The chain couples TRBV5-1 to TRBJ1-3, with TRBD1 matching 8 bases. Germline trimming cut 4 bases from V and 0 bases from J; bases unmatched to any gene: 6. This CDR3 has 16 amino acids. Germline values: CDR1 SGHRS, CDR2 YFSETQ. The CDR3 DNA sequence: TGCGCCAGCAGCGCGGGACAGGTTGGCTCTGGAAACACCATATATTTT. Protein: CASSAGQVGSGNTIYF.

The chain uses TRBV11-1 and TRBJ2-7; 8 bases are a match to TRBD1. Losses at the gene ends were 2 bases for V and 3 bases for J; bases not matched to a gene: 3. Germline assignment: CDR1 SGHAT and CDR2 FQDESV (reference sequence). This CDR3 has 14 amino acids. The CDR3 nucleotides read TGTGCCAGCAGCTTAACCGGGACAGGCTACGAGCAGTACTTC. Protein product: CASSLTGTGYEQYF.

The V gene is TRBV6-5, the J gene TRBJ1-2; TRBD1 matches at 12 bases. The CDR3 is 15 amino acids. Losses at the gene ends were 2 bases for V and 6 bases for J; bases not matched to a gene: 4. Germline V gives CDR1 MNHEY, CDR2 SVGAGI. The CDR3 bases are TGTGCCAGCAGTTACCGGGACAGGGGGCGGGATGGCTACACCTTC. As protein: CASSYRDRGRDGYTF.

A remark on this clone: A read error may account for a junction end that differs from germline. The CDR3 DNA follows: TGTGCTAGCAGCTTAGGGACAGGGACCTACGAGCAGTACTTC. Translating it yields CASSLGTGTYEQYF. This chain uses TRBV7-7 with TRBJ2-7; 9 nucleotides match TRBD1. This CDR3 contains 14 residues. Per the germline V gene, CDR1 is SSHAT and CDR2 is FNYEAQ (reference sequence). Using reference TRBV7-7 and TRBJ2-7 for the parts outside the CDR3, the full variable domain is GAGVSQSPRYKVTKRGQDVTLRCDPISSHATLYWYQQALGQGPEFLTYFNYEAQPDKSGLPSDRFSAERPEGSISTLTIQRTEQRDSAMYRCASSLGTGTYEQYFGPGTRLTVT.

The J gene is TRBJ1-3, the V gene TRBV7-2; D unclear. Germline CDR1 is SGHTA and CDR2 is FQGNSA. The CDR3 runs 17 residues. V gave up 1 base and J gave up 0 bases, with 13 bases separating them. DNA of the CDR3: TGTGCCAGCAGCTTAGATGATGCACCGACCTCTGGAAACACCATATATTTT. It codes for CASSLDDAPTSGNTIYF.

This clone was seen only a few times. V is TRBV7-2 and J is TRBJ1-1; D unresolved. The ends were cut back, 5 bases at V and 3 bases at J, with 13 bases in the middle. The CDR3 spans 14 residues. Germline CDR1 reads SGHTA; CDR2 reads FQGNSA. The CDR3 sequence: CASSLQIGDTEAFF. For the CDR3, the DNA is TGTGCCAGCAGCCTACAGATTGGGGACACTGAAGCTTTCTTT.

CDR3 amino acids: CASSGLSRGFGADTQYF. CDR3 bases: TGTGCCAGCAGCGGACTTAGTCGGGGCTTCGGTGCAGATACGCAGTATTTT. The rearrangement uses TRBV5-4 and TRBJ2-3, with D perhaps assigned TRBD1 or TRBD2 (5 bases each). The V end lost 4 bases, the J end lost 4 bases, and 22 bases lay between the germline ends. Looked up from germline, CDR1 is SGHNT and CDR2 is YYREEE (reference sequence). The CDR3 has 17 residues.

The gene calls are TRBV19 and TRBJ2-6; no definite D call. V was trimmed by 8 bases and J by 1 base, leaving 9 bases between them. CDR3 size: 14 residues. Germline CDR1 reads LNHDA; CDR2 reads SQIVND (reference sequence). CDR3 nucleotides: TGTGCCAGTGTTGGGTTGTCTGGGGCCAACGTCCTGACTTTC. It yields the protein CASVGLSGANVLTF. Full variable domain (remainder filled in from reference TRBV19 and TRBJ2-6): DGGITQSPKYLFRKEGQNVTLSCEQNLNHDAMYWYRQDPGQGLRLIYYSQIVNDFQKGDIAEGYSVSREKKESFPLTVTSAQKNPTAFYLCASVGLSGANVLTFGAGSRLTVL.

The rearrangement joins TRBV4-3 to TRBJ2-1; no reliable D call. CDR1 and CDR2 from the germline V gene are LGHNA and YSLEER. V was cut by 0 bases and J by 9 bases, with 9 bases left in between. This CDR3 is 13 amino acids long. The CDR3: CASSQDGVAEQFF. For the CDR3, the DNA is TGCGCCAGCAGCCAAGATGGCGTGGCTGAGCAGTTCTTC.